This T cell receptor beta chain was sequenced during a study of T cells after yellow fever vaccination. Study in general: It was SMART-Seq v4 Ultra Low Input that prepared the fractions with low cell numbers. Study-level findings and limits: Primary-vaccination clones mostly resurfaced post-booster (under 98% CD4, around 88% CD8). Though weaker, the secondary response peaked faster, on day 5 versus 15.

This CDR3 has 14 residues. V was cut by 5 bases and J by 1 base, with 11 bases left in between. A 5'RACE template-switching step, the method used to make TCR cDNA, added a universal primer site and UMIs. Using its own MiXCR run on the 5' RACE reads, TCRdb lists one record per CDR3 protein. The sample has about 320,000 distinct CDR3 sequences, around 4.5% seen once. About this clonotype itself: Antigen: not known.

The TCR was taken from a man aged 18 to 29 who received the YFV17D yellow fever vaccine. Sequencing used PBMCs, obtained 15 days after the yellow fever booster vaccination. The gene calls are TRBV12-3 or TRBV12-4 and TRBJ2-5, with unresolved D. CDR3 in DNA: TGTGCCAGCAGTGACCCCAGGAGCCAAGAGACCCAGTACTTC. Protein product: CASSDPRSQETQYF.